The present entry profiles one TCR beta chain with its context. The specificity of this receptor is unknown. There are no base qualities to consult, and no much larger clone falls within one base. Sequences SNHLY (CDR1) and FYNNEI (CDR2) are obtained from the germline V gene. V is trimmed back by 7 bases and J by 4 bases, and the junction contains 8 bases that no gene match accounts for. The CDR3 numbers 14 residues from cysteine through phenylalanine. Only CDR3 DNA remains: 42 bases, in frame from the first base. This sample is part of a study of blood T cell repertoires in COVID-19 (TCRdb year 2020). With respect to the entire study: The collaborator samples originated in the United States, Italy and Spain and spanned the acute and convalescent phases of COVID-19. The sample metadata nearly always contained a de-identified subject ID, COVID-19 status, age in years and sex. Where available, HLA class I and class II types were taken from metadata supplied by the sample provider and were not determined by assay-based typing. Deeply sampled blood TCRbeta repertoires from subjects exposed to, actively infected with, or recovered from COVID-19 were included in the dataset. Samples were obtained from the ongoing ImmuneRACE study (first 160 participants) and from 1,200 or so subjects provided by 6 global collaborators. The material from the prospective study consisted of cDNA or gDNA derived from T cells, B-cell-depleted T cells, or PBMCs. The repertoires were released in a freely available public database intended as a resource for research on the immune response to SARS-CoV-2.

Participants in the prospective study were enrolled through a virtual design, were aged roughly 18 to 100 years, and lived in approximately 25 United States geographic areas. In the prospective study, cohorts were assigned on the basis of participant-reported clinical history obtained from a screening survey and a study questionnaire. Recovered participants in ImmuneRACE Cohort 3 were defined by two consecutive negative NP/OP PCR tests, clearance by a healthcare professional, or resolution of symptoms. In the prospective study, mobile phlebotomists collected whole blood, serum and a nasopharyngeal or oropharyngeal swab from each participant. Participants in the prospective study had the option to provide additional blood draws and questionnaires over a roughly two-month period. Blood samples from the prospective study were shipped frozen or at room temperature prior to DNA extraction. TCRbeta CDR3 regions were amplified from genomic DNA by means of the immunoSEQ Assay, a bias-controlled multiplex PCR. On the authors' methods: Nucleated cell counts per sample were estimated from amplification of reference gene primers within the assay. To quantify the absolute abundance of each unique TCRbeta CDR3 rearrangement, sequence reads were collapsed and filtered. Productive Simpson clonality was computed per sample as the square root of Simpson's diversity index over productive rearrangements. TCRdb re-hosts the immuneACCESS table, in-frame sequences only. Its copies lack some clones; in the studies checked, an unresolved V gene accounts for under half of them, and the cause for the rest is not known. The D gene and trimming were derived from the DNA, and the V and J assignments and clone size from that table. In this sample the table shows fewer than 450,000 clones, roughly 91% of which occur a single time. 0.6% of the sample rests with the top ten.

Points the paper makes about the study in general: The quantity of clinical and demographic metadata differed by source and by participant and was supplied without curation.

The source is a young man who had recovered from COVID-19. Sequencing was carried out using PBMCs or T cells enriched from blood (not recorded which). In this chain, TRBV2 is recombined with TRBJ2-5, with 8 bases matching TRBD2. The encoded CDR3 is CASKELAGGETQYF. Here is the DNA: TGTGCCAGCAAGGAGCTCGCGGGGGGAGAGACCCAGTACTTC.